These 10 T cell receptor beta chains share one sample of origin, sequenced in a study of shared clonotypes between healthy human individuals. Sequencing was performed with immunoSEQ multiplex PCR; in TCRdb, only in-frame clones are kept and a portion is missing. Altogether about 1.5 million clones are present, 98% being singletons, with the ten largest covering around 0.45%. Sequences were obtained from naive CD4+ T cells sorted from blood. Indicated subset: CD45RA+ positively selected. The receptors derive from a young man in good health.

The genes are TRBV10-3 and TRBJ2-7; no clear D gene. The V end lost 10 bases, the J end lost 1 base, and 17 bases lay between the germline ends. This CDR3 contains 14 residues. Germline V gives CDR1 ENHRY, CDR2 SYGVKD. As DNA, the CDR3 is TGTGCCACGAACCCGTCGACCATGTCCTACGAGCAGTACTTC. Translated, it gives CATNPSTMSYEQYF.

This clone was seen just once. The rearrangement uses TRBV10-3 and TRBJ1-2; 7 nucleotides match TRBD1. Germline V gene data show CDR1 as ENHRY and CDR2 as SYGVKD. J was trimmed by 12 bases and V by 5 bases; bases with no gene match: 15. This CDR3 is built from 14 residues. For the CDR3, the DNA is TGTGCCATCAGTTCAGACCGGGACAGCCTCCGGGACACCTTC. Its protein product is CAISSDRDSLRDTF.

This rearrangement joins TRBV2 to TRBJ2-3, with 7 bases lining up with TRBD1. The CDR3 spans 14 residues. The V segment lost 6 bases and the J segment 0 bases; nucleotides outside the gene matches: 3. The germline V gene has CDR1 SNHLY and CDR2 FYNNEI. CDR3 sequence: CASRIQGSTDTQYF. DNA of the CDR3: TGTGCCAGCAGGATACAGGGGAGCACAGATACGCAGTATTTT.

This sequence joins TRBV5-6 and TRBJ2-1; maybe TRBD2 (5 bases). In germline, CDR1 is SGHDT, CDR2 YYEEEE. The CDR3 has 13 amino acids. V lost 4 bases, J lost 10 bases, and 15 bases lay in between. CDR3 residues: CASSLGSGGEQFF. The CDR3 DNA follows: TGTGCCAGCAGCCTTGGTAGTGGAGGAGAGCAGTTCTTC. Filled out from reference TRBV5-6 and TRBJ2-1, the complete variable domain reads DAGVTQSPTHLIKTRGQQVTLRCSPKSGHDTVSWYQQALGQGPQFIFQYYEEEERQRGNFPDRFSGHQFPNYSSELNVNALLLGDSALYLCASSLGSGGEQFFGPGTRLTVL.

V gene TRBV7-2 combines with J gene TRBJ1-2; D might be TRBD1 (5 bases). V shed 1 base and J shed 8 bases, with 14 bases lying between them. Germline CDR1 and CDR2: SGHTA and FQGNSA. The CDR3 is 14 residues long. The CDR3 DNA follows: TGTGCCAGCAGCTTAGGGGACTCTCGGGTGGGCTACACCTTC. It specifies CASSLGDSRVGYTF.

The chain joins TRBV5-4 to TRBJ1-5, with D possibly matching TRBD1 (5 bases). Trimming shortened V by 4 bases and J by 1 base, and 12 bases separated the two germline ends. This CDR3 is built from 15 residues. The germline gives CDR1 SGHNT, CDR2 YYREEE (reference sequence). The CDR3 protein is CASSHMGESNQPQHF. Written as DNA, the CDR3 is TGTGCCAGCAGCCACATGGGGGAGAGCAATCAGCCCCAGCATTTT.

This clone was seen just once. The chain couples TRBV9 to TRBJ2-6; 7 nucleotides align to TRBD1. The ends lost 4 bases at V and 0 bases at J; junction bases unmatched: 7. Per germline, CDR1 SGDLS and CDR2 YYNGEE. This CDR3 spans 17 amino acids. The CDR3 protein is CASSHKGAFSGANVLTF. CDR3 coding DNA: TGTGCCAGCAGCCATAAGGGGGCGTTCTCTGGGGCCAACGTCCTGACTTTC.

This clone was found once. The J gene is TRBJ2-4, the V gene TRBV28, with TRBD1 as a possible D gene (5 bases). CDR3 length equals 13 residues. V was pared by 4 bases and J by 5 bases, with 9 bases between. Germline CDR1 reads MDHEN; CDR2 reads SYDVKM. The CDR3 coding sequence is TGTGCCAGCAGTTCGGGCAGGGAAAACATTCAGTACTTC. Translation: CASSSGRENIQYF.

The chain has TRBV7-8 and TRBJ2-7; TRBD2 might be the D (5 bases). V dropped 6 bases and J dropped 3 bases, with 21 bases sitting between them. Germline V gives CDR1 SGHVS, CDR2 FQNEAQ. There are 16 residues in the CDR3. CDR3 nucleotides: TGTGCCAGCAGTAAGAAAAGCGGACCTCAGGACTACGAGCAGTACTTC. Its protein is CASSKKSGPQDYEQYF.

V and J are TRBV5-4 and TRBJ2-1; 9 nucleotides align to TRBD2. Germline V gives CDR1 SGHNT, CDR2 YYREEE (reference sequence). The CDR3 contains 15 residues. The V segment lost 0 bases and the J segment 8 bases; nucleotides outside the gene matches: 6. The CDR3 region is CASSLDAGGLDEQFF. In DNA form, the CDR3 reads TGTGCCAGCAGCTTGGACGCGGGAGGGTTGGATGAGCAGTTCTTC.